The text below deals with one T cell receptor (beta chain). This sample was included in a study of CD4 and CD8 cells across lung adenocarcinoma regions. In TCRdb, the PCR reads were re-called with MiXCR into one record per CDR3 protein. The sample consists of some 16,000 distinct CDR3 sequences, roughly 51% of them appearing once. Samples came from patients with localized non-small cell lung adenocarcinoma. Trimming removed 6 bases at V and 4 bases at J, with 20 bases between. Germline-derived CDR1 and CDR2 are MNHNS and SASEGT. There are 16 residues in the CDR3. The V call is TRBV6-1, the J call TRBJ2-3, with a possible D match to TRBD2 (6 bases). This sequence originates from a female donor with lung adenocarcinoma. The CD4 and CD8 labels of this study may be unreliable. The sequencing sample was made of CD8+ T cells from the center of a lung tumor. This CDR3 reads CASSPTLAKVSDTQYF. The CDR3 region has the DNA TGTGCCAGCAGCCCGACTCTAGCGAAAGTATCAGATACGCAGTATTTT.